The source of this T cell receptor (beta chain) is a study of blood T cells in healthy people across ages. A second roughly 6 to 12 cycle PCR used barcoded and J-beta primers. From the 5' RACE reads, TCRdb called clonotypes with MiXCR, one entry per CDR3 protein. The sample shows about 940,000 distinct CDR3 sequences, around 48% of them seen only once. This CDR3 region has 16 residues. J gave up 2 bases and V 6 bases, and 2 bases lay outside the gene matches. Overall study findings and caveats: Any changes in expanded clonotypes were possibly confounded, as donor CMV status remained unknown. Higher diversity and more naive CD4+ cells were features of long-lived donors, compared to aged donors.

On this clonotype itself: Its antigen is unidentified.

This receptor was identified in a man aged 25-45 years in good health. The V and J genes are TRBV12-3 or TRBV12-4 and TRBJ2-3, with TRBD2 matching over 16 bases. The specimen was blood. The CDR3 DNA follows: TGTGCCAGCAGGGGACTAGCGGGAGGGTACACAGATACGCAGTATTTT. Encoded protein: CASRGLAGGYTDTQYF.